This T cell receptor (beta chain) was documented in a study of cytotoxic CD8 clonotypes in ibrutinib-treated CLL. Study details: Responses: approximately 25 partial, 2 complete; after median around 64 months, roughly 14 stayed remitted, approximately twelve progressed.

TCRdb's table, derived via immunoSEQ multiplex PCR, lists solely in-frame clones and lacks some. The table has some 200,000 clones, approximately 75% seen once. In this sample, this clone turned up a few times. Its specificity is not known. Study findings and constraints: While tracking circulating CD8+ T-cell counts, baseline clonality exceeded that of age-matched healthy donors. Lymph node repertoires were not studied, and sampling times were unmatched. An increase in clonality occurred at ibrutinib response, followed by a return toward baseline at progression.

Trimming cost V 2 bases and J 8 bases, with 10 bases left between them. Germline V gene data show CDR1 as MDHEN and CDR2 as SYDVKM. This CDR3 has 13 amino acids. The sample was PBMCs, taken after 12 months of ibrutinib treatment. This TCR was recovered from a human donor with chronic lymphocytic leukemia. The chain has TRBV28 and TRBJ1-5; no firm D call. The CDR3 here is CASSLGWAEPQHF. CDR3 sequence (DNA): TGTGCCAGCAGTTTAGGGTGGGCGGAGCCCCAGCATTTT.